A selection of T cell receptor beta chains follows, all from one sample in a study of shared clonotypes between healthy human individuals. The table came from immunoSEQ multiplex PCR; TCRdb's copy has only in-frame clones and leaves some out. The sample shows roughly 2 million clones, 90% to 96% of them seen only once. Specimen: naive CD4+ T cells sorted from blood. Every receptor here comes from a man aged 18 to 30 in good health. Each CDR3 is given with its conserved first and last residue. Each record gives: clone size, V gene, D gene, J gene, CDR3 protein, CDR3 DNA. The D gene is left open where the match is weak. Clone size is stated in some rows and not others, as once, few, many or a class when expanded.

abundance: .
v_gene: TRBV19
d_gene: .
j_gene: TRBJ1-2
CDR3aa: CASSIASGNYGYTF
CDR3nt: TGTGCCAGTAGTATAGCGAGCGGGAACTATGGCTACACCTTC

abundance: .
v_gene: TRBV10-2
d_gene: .
j_gene: TRBJ1-2
CDR3aa: CASSDRQYYGYTF
CDR3nt: TGCGCCAGCAGTGACCGACAGTACTATGGCTACACCTTC

abundance: .
v_gene: TRBV6-1
d_gene: .
j_gene: TRBJ1-4
CDR3aa: CATGGVKSEKLFF
CDR3nt: TGTGCCACCGGAGGGGTAAAGTCGGAAAAACTGTTTTTT

abundance: .
v_gene: TRBV10-3
d_gene: TRBD1
j_gene: TRBJ1-2
CDR3aa: CAIREDRGRSGYTF
CDR3nt: TGTGCCATCAGGGAGGACAGGGGGCGAAGTGGCTACACCTTC

abundance: few
v_gene: TRBV9
d_gene: TRBD1
j_gene: TRBJ1-2
CDR3aa: CASSETTGIDNYGYTF
CDR3nt: TGTGCCAGCAGCGAGACGACAGGGATTGATAACTATGGCTACACCTTC

abundance: .
v_gene: TRBV7-2
d_gene: .
j_gene: TRBJ1-5
CDR3aa: CASSYNSNQPQHF
CDR3nt: TGTGCCAGCAGCTACAATAGCAATCAGCCCCAGCATTTT

abundance: .
v_gene: TRBV6-5
d_gene: .
j_gene: TRBJ2-1
CDR3aa: CASSYPWDNEQFF
CDR3nt: TGTGCCAGCAGTTACCCCTGGGACAATGAGCAGTTCTTC

abundance: .
v_gene: TRBV6-5
d_gene: .
j_gene: TRBJ1-4
CDR3aa: CASSLSPTTNEKLFF
CDR3nt: TGTGCCAGCAGCCTAAGCCCAACAACTAATGAAAAACTGTTTTTT

abundance: .
v_gene: TRBV6-5
d_gene: .
j_gene: TRBJ1-1
CDR3aa: CASTGRLNTEAFF
CDR3nt: TGTGCCAGCACGGGGAGGTTGAACACTGAAGCTTTCTTT

abundance: .
v_gene: TRBV7-2
d_gene: TRBD2
j_gene: TRBJ2-7
CDR3aa: CASSPIPGTSPYEQYF
CDR3nt: TGTGCCAGCAGCCCCATCCCCGGGACTAGCCCCTACGAGCAGTACTTC

abundance: .
v_gene: TRBV9
d_gene: TRBD2
j_gene: TRBJ2-7
CDR3aa: CASSRLAGAYEQYF
CDR3nt: TGTGCCAGCAGCCGGCTAGCGGGAGCTTACGAGCAGTACTTC

abundance: .
v_gene: TRBV7-9
d_gene: .
j_gene: TRBJ2-7
CDR3aa: CASSFSDGDKQYF
CDR3nt: TGTGCCAGCAGCTTTTCAGACGGAGATAAACAGTACTTC

abundance: .
v_gene: TRBV18
d_gene: TRBD1
j_gene: TRBJ2-3
CDR3aa: CASSPWDRASGTQYF
CDR3nt: TGTGCCAGCTCACCATGGGACAGGGCGTCTGGTACGCAGTATTTT

abundance: .
v_gene: TRBV5-4
d_gene: TRBD1
j_gene: TRBJ2-7
CDR3aa: CASSGGQGRLEQYF
CDR3nt: TGTGCCAGCAGCGGGGGACAGGGGCGCCTCGAGCAGTACTTC

abundance: .
v_gene: TRBV27
d_gene: TRBD1
j_gene: TRBJ2-5
CDR3aa: CASSLNRRGRWETQYF
CDR3nt: TGTGCCAGCAGTTTAAATCGCAGGGGGCGATGGGAGACCCAGTACTTC

abundance: .
v_gene: TRBV4-3
d_gene: .
j_gene: TRBJ2-7
CDR3aa: CASSQFVPAGREQYF
CDR3nt: TGCGCCAGCAGCCAATTCGTCCCGGCAGGGCGCGAGCAGTACTTC

abundance: .
v_gene: TRBV10-3
d_gene: TRBD2
j_gene: TRBJ2-1
CDR3aa: CAISESRGLAGVRNEQFF
CDR3nt: TGTGCCATCAGTGAGTCGCGCGGACTAGCGGGAGTTCGTAATGAGCAGTTCTTC

abundance: .
v_gene: TRBV5-1
d_gene: TRBD2
j_gene: TRBJ2-1
CDR3aa: CASSLGTRVSSYNEQFF
CDR3nt: TGCGCCAGCAGCTTGGGGACTAGGGTGAGCTCCTACAATGAGCAGTTCTTC

abundance: few
v_gene: TRBV10-3
d_gene: .
j_gene: TRBJ2-1
CDR3aa: CAISESRGTSFDEQFF
CDR3nt: TGTGCCATCAGTGAGTCTAGGGGAACTAGTTTCGATGAGCAGTTCTTC

abundance: .
v_gene: TRBV21-1
d_gene: .
j_gene: TRBJ1-2
CDR3aa: CASSKVGQGDNYGYTF
CDR3nt: TGTGCCAGCAGCAAAGTGGGACAGGGGGACAACTATGGCTACACCTTC

abundance: .
v_gene: TRBV7-9
d_gene: .
j_gene: TRBJ1-3
CDR3aa: CASSPGYSGNTIYF
CDR3nt: TGTGCCAGCAGCCCTGGTTACTCTGGAAACACCATATATTTT

abundance: .
v_gene: TRBV6-1
d_gene: TRBD1
j_gene: TRBJ2-3
CDR3aa: CASSHMTGGADTQYF
CDR3nt: TGTGCCAGCAGCCATATGACAGGGGGCGCAGATACGCAGTATTTT

abundance: .
v_gene: TRBV29-1
d_gene: .
j_gene: TRBJ2-5
CDR3aa: CSVGVGVRQETQYF
CDR3nt: TGCAGCGTTGGTGTCGGAGTACGTCAGGAGACCCAGTACTTC

abundance: .
v_gene: TRBV5-6
d_gene: .
j_gene: TRBJ1-1
CDR3aa: CASGPYRDGNTEAFF
CDR3nt: TGTGCCAGCGGCCCTTACCGGGACGGGAACACTGAAGCTTTCTTT

abundance: .
v_gene: TRBV9
d_gene: .
j_gene: TRBJ1-2
CDR3aa: CASSVTGRYDGYTF
CDR3nt: TGTGCCAGCAGCGTAACTGGGAGGTACGATGGCTACACCTTC

abundance: .
v_gene: TRBV18
d_gene: .
j_gene: TRBJ1-4
CDR3aa: CASSPRQELGAQKLFF
CDR3nt: TGTGCCAGCTCCCCCAGGCAGGAGCTCGGGGCGCAAAAACTGTTTTTT

abundance: .
v_gene: TRBV18
d_gene: .
j_gene: TRBJ1-1
CDR3aa: CASSPDSSNTEAFF
CDR3nt: TGTGCCAGCTCACCAGACAGCTCGAACACTGAAGCTTTCTTT

abundance: few
v_gene: TRBV6-6
d_gene: .
j_gene: TRBJ1-2
CDR3aa: CASSRGREEASGYTF
CDR3nt: TGTGCCAGCAGTAGAGGGAGGGAGGAGGCGAGTGGCTACACCTTC

abundance: .
v_gene: TRBV28
d_gene: TRBD2
j_gene: TRBJ2-7
CDR3aa: CASSLWGGWTSGGNYEQYF
CDR3nt: TGTGCCAGCAGTTTATGGGGCGGTTGGACTAGCGGGGGTAACTACGAGCAGTACTTC

abundance: once
v_gene: TRBV18
d_gene: .
j_gene: TRBJ2-2
CDR3aa: CASSPPLLGNGELFF
CDR3nt: TGTGCCAGCTCACCACCATTGTTGGGCAACGGAGAGCTGTTTTTT

abundance: .
v_gene: TRBV27
d_gene: TRBD1
j_gene: TRBJ2-7
CDR3aa: CASSSLTGGRYEQYF
CDR3nt: TGTGCCAGCAGTTCCCTAACAGGGGGCCGGTACGAGCAGTACTTC

abundance: .
v_gene: TRBV2
d_gene: TRBD1
j_gene: TRBJ1-1
CDR3aa: CASSSPGQEAGLWAFF
CDR3nt: TGTGCCAGCAGTTCTCCGGGACAGGAGGCCGGACTGTGGGCTTTCTTT